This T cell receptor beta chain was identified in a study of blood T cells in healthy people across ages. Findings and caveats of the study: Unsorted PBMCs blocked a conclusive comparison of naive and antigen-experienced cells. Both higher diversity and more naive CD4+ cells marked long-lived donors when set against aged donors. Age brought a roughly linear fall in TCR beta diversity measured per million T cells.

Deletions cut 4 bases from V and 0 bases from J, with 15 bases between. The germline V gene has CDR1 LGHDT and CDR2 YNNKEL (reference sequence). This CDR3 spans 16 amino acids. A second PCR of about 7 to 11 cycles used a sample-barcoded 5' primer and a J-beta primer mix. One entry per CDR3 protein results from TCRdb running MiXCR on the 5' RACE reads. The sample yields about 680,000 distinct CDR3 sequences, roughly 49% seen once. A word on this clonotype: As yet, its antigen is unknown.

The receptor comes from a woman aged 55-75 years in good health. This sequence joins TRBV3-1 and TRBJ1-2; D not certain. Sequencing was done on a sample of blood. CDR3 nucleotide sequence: TGTGCCAGCAGCCCCTCCCAGGATCGATCTAACTATGGCTACACCTTC. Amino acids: CASSPSQDRSNYGYTF.